The 9 T cell receptor beta chains below come from one sample, sequenced in a study of cytomegalovirus exposure and HLA in healthy donors. The study ran its PCR with 60 Vbeta and 13 Jbeta primers. Clones were sequenced by immunoSEQ multiplex PCR, and TCRdb holds only the in-frame ones, with some missing. The data hold 150,000 to 200,000 clones, with roughly 79% observed a single time. The material sequenced was PBMCs. The receptors shown here come from a man aged 18 to 29 in good health and CMV-seropositive.

The V gene is TRBV7-6, the J gene TRBJ2-5, with D possibly matching TRBD1 (5 bases). The V and J ends lost 2 bases and 5 bases respectively, with 9 bases between them. From germline, CDR1 is SGHVS and CDR2 FNYEAQ. The CDR3 is 13 residues long. For the CDR3, the DNA is TGTGCCAGCAGCTTAAACGCAGGGGAGACCCAGTACTTC. Translation gives CASSLNAGETQYF.

The rearrangement uses TRBV28 and TRBJ2-1, with TRBD2 identical over 13 bases. CDR1 is MDHEN, CDR2 SYDVKM, per germline. This CDR3 region has 14 residues. With 7 bases clipped from V and 8 bases from J, the junction kept 5 bases outside the gene matches. The CDR3 here is CASIGLAGEDEQFF. CDR3 coding DNA: TGTGCCAGCATCGGACTAGCGGGAGAGGATGAGCAGTTCTTC. The variable domain in full, with the rest retrieved from reference TRBV28 and TRBJ2-1, is DVKVTQSSRYLVKRTGEKVFLECVQDMDHENMFWYRQDPGLGLRLIYFSYDVKMKEKGDIPEGYSVSREKKERFSLILESASTNQTSMYLCASIGLAGEDEQFFGPGTRLTVL.

The chain joins TRBV18 to TRBJ1-3, with no clear D. Germline CDR1 KGHSH, CDR2 LQKENI. The ends were cut back, 3 bases at V and 4 bases at J, with 22 bases in the middle. This CDR3 region has 18 residues. The CDR3 nucleotides read TGTGCCAGCTCACCTCGCCTCGTGGTCCGGGGAGCAGGAAACACCATATATTTT. As protein: CASSPRLVVRGAGNTIYF.

V usage is TRBV12-5 and J usage is TRBJ2-3; TRBD2 is a possible D gene (5 bases). The V and J ends lost 6 bases and 0 bases respectively, with 10 bases between them. CDR1 LGHNT and CDR2 FRNRAP come from the germline V gene. CDR3 length: 14 amino acids. The CDR3 loop reads CASGRVGSTDTQYF. The CDR3 DNA follows: TGTGCTAGTGGGCGGGTGGGGAGCACAGATACGCAGTATTTT.

This clone was counted a single time. This chain joins TRBV11-1 and TRBJ2-2; the D gene is possibly TRBD1 (5 bases). V gave up 5 bases and J gave up 3 bases, with 10 bases separating them. Germline CDR1 reads SGHAT; CDR2 reads FQDESV (reference sequence). The length of the CDR3 is 14 residues. The CDR3 sequence is CASSPTEDTGELFF. The CDR3 DNA sequence: TGTGCCAGCAGCCCGACAGAGGACACCGGGGAGCTGTTTTTT.

The V and J genes are TRBV19 and TRBJ1-4, with unresolved D. Trimming took off 8 bases at V and 6 bases at J, with 13 bases between the two ends. This CDR3 comprises 13 residues. Germline assignment: CDR1 LNHDA and CDR2 SQIVND (reference sequence). In DNA, the CDR3 is TGTGCCAGTCGATTCGGGTTCGATGAAAAACTGTTTTTT. It codes for CASRFGFDEKLFF.

This sequence joins TRBV7-2 and TRBJ2-7, with D possibly TRBD2 on 6 matching bases. The germline V and J ends were trimmed by 1 base and 7 bases, with 17 bases remaining between them. The CDR3 loop spans 15 amino acids. The germline V gene encodes CDR1 SGHTA and CDR2 FQGNSA. CDR3 sequence: CASSLEGRRVVEQYF. CDR3 bases: TGTGCCAGCAGCTTAGAAGGGAGGCGAGTGGTGGAGCAGTACTTC. The full variable domain, rest sourced from reference TRBV7-2 and TRBJ2-7, is GAGVSQSPSNKVTEKGKDVELRCDPISGHTALYWYRQSLGQGLEFLIYFQGNSAPDKSGLPSDRFSAERTGGSVSTLTIQRTQQEDSAVYLCASSLEGRRVVEQYFGPGTRLTVT.

The V and J genes are TRBV7-8 and TRBJ1-1; D possibly corresponds to TRBD1 (6 bases). V was trimmed by 6 bases and J by 6 bases, leaving 26 bases between them. Germline CDR1 SGHVS, CDR2 FQNEAQ. This CDR3 comprises 17 residues. CDR3 sequence: CASSSIRGTQQGAEAFF. In DNA form, the CDR3 reads TGTGCCAGCAGTTCGATCCGGGGCACGCAACAGGGAGCTGAAGCTTTCTTT.

The rearrangement uses TRBV5-1 and TRBJ2-1; 7 nucleotides agree with TRBD2. CDR3 length: 15 amino acids. Germline CDR1 SGHRS, CDR2 YFSETQ. With 0 bases clipped from V and 4 bases from J, the junction kept 4 bases outside the gene matches. CDR3 in amino acids: CASSLEAGLYNEQFF. The CDR3 DNA follows: TGCGCCAGCAGCTTGGAAGCGGGGTTATACAATGAGCAGTTCTTC.